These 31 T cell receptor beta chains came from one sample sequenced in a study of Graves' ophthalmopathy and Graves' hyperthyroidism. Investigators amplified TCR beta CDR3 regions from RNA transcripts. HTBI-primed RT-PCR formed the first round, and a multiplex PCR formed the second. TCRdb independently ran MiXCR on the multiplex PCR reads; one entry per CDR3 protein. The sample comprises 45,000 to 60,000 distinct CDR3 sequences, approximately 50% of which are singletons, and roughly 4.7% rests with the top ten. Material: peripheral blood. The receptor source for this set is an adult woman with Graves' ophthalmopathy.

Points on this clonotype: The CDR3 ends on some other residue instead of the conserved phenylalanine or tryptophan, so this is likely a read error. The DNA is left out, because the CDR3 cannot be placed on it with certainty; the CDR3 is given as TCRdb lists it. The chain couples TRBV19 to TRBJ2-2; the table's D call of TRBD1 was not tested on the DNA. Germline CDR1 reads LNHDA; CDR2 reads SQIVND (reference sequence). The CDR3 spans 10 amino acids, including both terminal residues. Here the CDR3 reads CASRSDRGTS.

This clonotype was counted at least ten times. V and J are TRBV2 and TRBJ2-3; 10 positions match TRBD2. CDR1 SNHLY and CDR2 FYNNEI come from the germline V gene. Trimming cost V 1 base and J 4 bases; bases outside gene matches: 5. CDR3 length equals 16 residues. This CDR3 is CASSEGLAGDSDTQYF. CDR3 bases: TGTGCCAGCAGTGAAGGGCTAGCGGGAGACTCAGATACGCAGTATTTT.

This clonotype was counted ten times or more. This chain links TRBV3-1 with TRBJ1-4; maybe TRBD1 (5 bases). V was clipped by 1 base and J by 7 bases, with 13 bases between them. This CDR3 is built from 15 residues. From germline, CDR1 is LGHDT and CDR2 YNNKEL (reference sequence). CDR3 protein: CASSQGTGRGEKLFF. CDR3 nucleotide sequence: TGTGCCAGCAGCCAAGGTACGGGGCGCGGTGAAAAACTGTTTTTT.

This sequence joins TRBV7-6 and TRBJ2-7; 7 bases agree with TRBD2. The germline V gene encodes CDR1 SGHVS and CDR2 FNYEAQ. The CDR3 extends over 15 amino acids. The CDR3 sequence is CARERGKKGTNEQYF. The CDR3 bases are TGTGCTAGAGAGCGGGGCAAGAAAGGGACGAACGAGCAGTACTTC.

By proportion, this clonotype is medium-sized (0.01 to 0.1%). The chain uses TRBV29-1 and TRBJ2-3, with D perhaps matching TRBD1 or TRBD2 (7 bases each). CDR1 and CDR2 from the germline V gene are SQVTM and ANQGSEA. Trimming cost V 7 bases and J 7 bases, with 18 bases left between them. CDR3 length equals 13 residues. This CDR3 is CSARAQGGHTQYF. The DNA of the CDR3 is TGCAGCGCAAGGGCTCAGGGGGGGCATACGCAGTATTTT.

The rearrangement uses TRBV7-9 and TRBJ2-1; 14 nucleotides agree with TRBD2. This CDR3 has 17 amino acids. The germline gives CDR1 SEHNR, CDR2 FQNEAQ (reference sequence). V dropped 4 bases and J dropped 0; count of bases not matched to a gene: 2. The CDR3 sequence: CASSYGTSGSSYNEQFF. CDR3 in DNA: TGTGCCAGCAGCTACGGGACTAGCGGGAGCTCCTACAATGAGCAGTTCTTC.

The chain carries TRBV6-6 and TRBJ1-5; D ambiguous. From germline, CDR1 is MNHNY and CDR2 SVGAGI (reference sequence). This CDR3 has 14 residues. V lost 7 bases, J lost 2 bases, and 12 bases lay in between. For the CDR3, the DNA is TGTGCCAGCACCCAGGCTGGGCGCAATCAGCCCCAGCATTTT. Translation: CASTQAGRNQPQHF.

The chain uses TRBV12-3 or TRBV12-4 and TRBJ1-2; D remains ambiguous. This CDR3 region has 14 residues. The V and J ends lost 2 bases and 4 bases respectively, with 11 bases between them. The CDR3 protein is CASSLRSNSYGYTF. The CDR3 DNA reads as TGTGCCAGCAGTTTAAGGTCTAACAGCTATGGCTACACCTTC.

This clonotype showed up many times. The CDR3 nucleotides are TGTGCCAGCAGTGATAACGCTAGCCCGAGAATCAATGAGCAGTTCTTC. This gives the protein CASSDNASPRINEQFF. The rearrangement uses TRBV2 and TRBJ2-1; D is possibly TRBD2 (5 bases). This CDR3 contains 16 residues. V was clipped by 3 bases and J by 6 bases, with 18 bases between them. Germline CDR1 is SNHLY and CDR2 is FYNNEI.

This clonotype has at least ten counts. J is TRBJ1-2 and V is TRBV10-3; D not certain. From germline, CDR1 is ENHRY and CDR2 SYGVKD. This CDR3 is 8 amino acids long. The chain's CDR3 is CANYGYTF. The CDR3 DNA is TGTGCTAACTATGGCTACACCTTC.

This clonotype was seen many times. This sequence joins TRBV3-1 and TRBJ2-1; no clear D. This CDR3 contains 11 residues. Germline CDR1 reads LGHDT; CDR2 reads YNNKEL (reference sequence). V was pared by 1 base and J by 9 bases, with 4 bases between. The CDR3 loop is CASSQVSEQFF. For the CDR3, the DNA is TGTGCCAGCAGCCAAGTCAGTGAGCAGTTCTTC.

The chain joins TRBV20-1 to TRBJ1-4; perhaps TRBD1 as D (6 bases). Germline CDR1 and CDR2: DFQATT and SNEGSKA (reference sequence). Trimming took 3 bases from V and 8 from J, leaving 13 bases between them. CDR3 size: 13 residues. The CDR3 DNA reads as TGCAGTGCTAGGAACAGGGTAGACGAAAAACTGTTTTTT. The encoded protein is CSARNRVDEKLFF.

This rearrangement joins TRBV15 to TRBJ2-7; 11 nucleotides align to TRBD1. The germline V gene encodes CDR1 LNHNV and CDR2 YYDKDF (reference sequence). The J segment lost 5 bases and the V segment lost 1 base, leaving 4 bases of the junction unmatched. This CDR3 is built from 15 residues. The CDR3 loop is CATSRGGQGANEQYF. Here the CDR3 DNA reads TGTGCCACCAGCAGAGGTGGACAGGGGGCGAACGAGCAGTACTTC.

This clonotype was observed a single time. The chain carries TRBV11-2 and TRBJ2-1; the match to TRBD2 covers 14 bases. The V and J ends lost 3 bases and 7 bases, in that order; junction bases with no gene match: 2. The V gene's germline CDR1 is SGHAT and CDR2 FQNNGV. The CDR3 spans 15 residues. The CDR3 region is CASSLGTSGSNEQFF. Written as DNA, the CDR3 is TGTGCCAGCAGCTTGGGGACTAGCGGGAGTAATGAGCAGTTCTTC.

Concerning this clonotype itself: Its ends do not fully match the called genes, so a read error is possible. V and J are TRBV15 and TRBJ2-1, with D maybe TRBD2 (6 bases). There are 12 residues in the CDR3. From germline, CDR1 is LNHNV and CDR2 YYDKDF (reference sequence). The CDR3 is CANSVLDYGQFF. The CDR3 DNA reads TGTGCCAACAGCGTATTGGACTATGGGCAGTTCTTC.

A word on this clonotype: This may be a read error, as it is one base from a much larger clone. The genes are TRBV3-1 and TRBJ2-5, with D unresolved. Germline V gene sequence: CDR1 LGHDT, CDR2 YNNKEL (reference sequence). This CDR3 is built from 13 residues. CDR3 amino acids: CAGSQKEPWAQYF. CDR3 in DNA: TGTGCCGGCAGCCAAAAGGAGCCGTGGGCTCAGTACTTC.

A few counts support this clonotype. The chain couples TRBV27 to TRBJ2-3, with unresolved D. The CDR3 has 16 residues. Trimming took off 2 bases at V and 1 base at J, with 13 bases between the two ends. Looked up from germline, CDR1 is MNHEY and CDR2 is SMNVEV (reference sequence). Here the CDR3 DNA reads TGTGCCAGCAGTTTAGGGGTAGTTGTCGGCACAGATACGCAGTATTTT. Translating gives CASSLGVVVGTDTQYF.

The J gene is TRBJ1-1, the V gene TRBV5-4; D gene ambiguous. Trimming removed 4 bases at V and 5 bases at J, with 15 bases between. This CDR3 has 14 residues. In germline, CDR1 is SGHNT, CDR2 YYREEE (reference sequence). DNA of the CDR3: TGTGCCAGCAGCGCCAACGGGGATAGGACTGAAGCTTTCTTT. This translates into CASSANGDRTEAFF.

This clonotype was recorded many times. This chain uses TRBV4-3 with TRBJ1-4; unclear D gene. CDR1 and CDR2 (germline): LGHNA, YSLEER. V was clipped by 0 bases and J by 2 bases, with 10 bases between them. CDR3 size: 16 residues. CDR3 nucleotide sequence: TGCGCCAGCAGCCAAGATACGGCGCGGACTAATGAAAAACTGTTTTTT. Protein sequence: CASSQDTARTNEKLFF.

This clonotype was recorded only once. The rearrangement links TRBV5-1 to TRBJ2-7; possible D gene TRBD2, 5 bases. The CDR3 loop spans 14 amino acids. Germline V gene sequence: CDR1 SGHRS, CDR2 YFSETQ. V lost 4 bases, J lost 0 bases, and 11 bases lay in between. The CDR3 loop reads CASSRTGNSYEQYF. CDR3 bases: TGCGCCAGCAGCAGGACCGGGAACTCCTACGAGCAGTACTTC.

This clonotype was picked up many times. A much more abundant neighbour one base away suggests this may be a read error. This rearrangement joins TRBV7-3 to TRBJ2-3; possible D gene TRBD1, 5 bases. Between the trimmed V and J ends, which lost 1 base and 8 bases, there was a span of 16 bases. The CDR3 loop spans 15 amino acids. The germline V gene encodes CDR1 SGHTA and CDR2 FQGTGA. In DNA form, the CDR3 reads TGTGCCAGCAGCTTAATGGTAGTTGGGGCAGGTACGCAGTATTTT. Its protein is CASSLMVVGAGTQYF. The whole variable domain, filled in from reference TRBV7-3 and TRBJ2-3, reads GAGVSQTPSNKVTEKGKYVELRCDPISGHTALYWYRQSLGQGPEFLIYFQGTGAADDSGLPNDRFFAVRPEGSVSTLKIQRTERGDSAVYLCASSLMVVGAGTQYFGPGTRLTVL.

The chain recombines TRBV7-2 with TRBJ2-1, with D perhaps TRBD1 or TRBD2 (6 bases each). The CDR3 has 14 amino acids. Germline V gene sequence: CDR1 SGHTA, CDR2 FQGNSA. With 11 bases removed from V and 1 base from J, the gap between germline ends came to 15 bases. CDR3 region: CASGGQGSYNEQFF. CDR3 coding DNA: TGTGCCTCCGGGGGCCAGGGTTCCTACAATGAGCAGTTCTTC.

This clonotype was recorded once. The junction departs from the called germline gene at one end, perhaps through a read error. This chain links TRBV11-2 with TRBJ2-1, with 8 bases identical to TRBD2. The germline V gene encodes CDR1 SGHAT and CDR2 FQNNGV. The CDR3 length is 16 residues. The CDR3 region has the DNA TGTGCCAGCAGCTTGTCGGGGGGACTAGTCTACAATGAGCAGCTCTTC. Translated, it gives CASSLSGGLVYNEQLF.

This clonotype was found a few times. The CDR3 DNA follows: TGTGCCAGCAGCTTAGGCGGCAGTCAGACCCAGCAGTACTTC. The encoded protein is CASSLGGSQTQQYF. The V call is TRBV7-9, the J call TRBJ2-7; D is undetermined. The CDR3 has 14 residues. Germline V gene lookup returns CDR1 SEHNR and CDR2 FQNEAQ (reference sequence). The V gene lost 1 base and the J gene lost 8 bases, with 15 bases spanning the gap.

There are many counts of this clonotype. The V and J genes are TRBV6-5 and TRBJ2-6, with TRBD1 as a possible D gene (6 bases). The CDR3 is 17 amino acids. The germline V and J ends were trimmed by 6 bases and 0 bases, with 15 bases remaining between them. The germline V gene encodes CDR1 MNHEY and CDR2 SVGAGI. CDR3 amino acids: CASRRRDTFSGANVLTF. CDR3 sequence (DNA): TGTGCCAGCAGAAGACGGGACACCTTCTCTGGGGCCAACGTCCTGACTTTC.

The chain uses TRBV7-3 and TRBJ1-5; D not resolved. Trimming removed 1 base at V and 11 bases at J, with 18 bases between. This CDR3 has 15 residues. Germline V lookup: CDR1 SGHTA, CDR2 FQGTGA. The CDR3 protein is CASSLNGLAGETQHF. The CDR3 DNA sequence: TGTGCCAGCAGCTTAAACGGACTAGCGGGAGAGACCCAGCATTTT.

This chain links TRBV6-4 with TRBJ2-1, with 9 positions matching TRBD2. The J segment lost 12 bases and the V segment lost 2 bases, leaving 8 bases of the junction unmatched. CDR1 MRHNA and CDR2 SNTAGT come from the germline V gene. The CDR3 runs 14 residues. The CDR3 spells CASSDGTSTDTQFF. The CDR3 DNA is TGTGCCAGCAGTGACGGGACTAGCACAGATACGCAGTTCTTC.

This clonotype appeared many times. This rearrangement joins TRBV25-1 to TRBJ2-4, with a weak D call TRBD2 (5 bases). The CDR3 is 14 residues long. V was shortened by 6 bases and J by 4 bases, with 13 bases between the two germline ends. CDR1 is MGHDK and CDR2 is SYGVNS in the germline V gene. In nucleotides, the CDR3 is TGTGCCAGCAGCGGCGGGCTAGTTAAAAACATTCAGTACTTC. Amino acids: CASSGGLVKNIQYF.

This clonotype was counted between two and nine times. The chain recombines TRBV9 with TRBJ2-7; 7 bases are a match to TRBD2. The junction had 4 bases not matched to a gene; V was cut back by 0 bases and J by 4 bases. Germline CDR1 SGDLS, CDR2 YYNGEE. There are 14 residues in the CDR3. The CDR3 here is CASSVGGSGYEQYF. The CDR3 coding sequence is TGTGCCAGCAGCGTAGGCGGGAGCGGGTACGAGCAGTACTTC.

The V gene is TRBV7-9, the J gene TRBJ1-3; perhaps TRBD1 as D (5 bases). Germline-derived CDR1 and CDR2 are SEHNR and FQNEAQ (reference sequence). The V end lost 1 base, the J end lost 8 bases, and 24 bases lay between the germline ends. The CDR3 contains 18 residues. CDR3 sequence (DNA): TGTGCCAGCAGCTTAGTATCAGGGTATGAGGACTATGGCTACACCATATATTTT. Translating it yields CASSLVSGYEDYGYTIYF.

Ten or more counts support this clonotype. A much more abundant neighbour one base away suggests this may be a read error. In DNA, the CDR3 is TGCAGTGCTAGTGGTCCAACTAGCGGGTTCGCCTACGAGCAGTACTTC. Amino acid sequence: CSASGPTSGFAYEQYF. This sequence joins TRBV20-1 and TRBJ2-7; TRBD2 matches at 9 bases. Germline assignment: CDR1 DFQATT and CDR2 SNEGSKA (reference sequence). The CDR3 totals 16 residues. V gave up 3 bases and J gave up 2 bases; unmatched junction bases: 11.